A selection of T cell receptor beta chains follows, all from one sample in a study of OX40 agonist ivuxolimab in advanced cancers. Produced via immunoSEQ multiplex PCR; TCRdb's table is partial and in-frame only. The sample shows about 64,000 clones, roughly 87% of them seen only once. The source material was CD4+ or CD8+ T cells sorted from blood, sampled in a trial of the OX40 agonist ivuxolimab. These receptors were collected from an adult with an advanced solid tumor such as melanoma, head and neck, liver or kidney cancer. Each CDR3 is given with its conserved first and last residue. The D gene is left open where the match is weak. Size values are once, few and many counts, or a class for expanded clones, and some rows have none.

j_gene,d_gene,v_gene,abundance,CDR3aa
TRBJ2-7,TRBD2,TRBV5-4,once,CASSRGGLPYEQYF
TRBJ2-2,TRBD1,TRBV2,-,CASNPRTGGAGELFF
TRBJ2-1,-,TRBV25-1,few,CASSEYGSNEQFF
TRBJ1-1,-,TRBV29-1,-,CSVDGTDQGFEAFF
TRBJ2-2,-,TRBV5-1,-,CASSAQLSTGELFF
TRBJ2-3,TRBD2,TRBV30,-,CAWMRGGGDTQYF
TRBJ1-2,-,TRBV30,-,CAWSVQGAEGYTF
TRBJ2-1,TRBD2,TRBV30,few,CAWRGLAGVYNEQFF
TRBJ2-2,-,TRBV27,-,CASSPISGELFF
TRBJ1-5,TRBD1,TRBV9,-,CASSVRDSQPQHF
TRBJ2-3,-,TRBV10-3,-,CAISESTDTQYF
TRBJ1-3,-,TRBV28,-,CASEGSGNTIYF
TRBJ2-2,TRBD2,TRBV7-3,-,CASSRTSGVGELFF
TRBJ1-1,TRBD1,TRBV6-1,-,CASSPQGGRAFF
-,TRBD1,TRBV28,-,CASSFTGQGTYEQYF
-,TRBD2,TRBV4-1,-,CASSQAALAGSYEQYF
TRBJ1-5,-,TRBV29-1,-,CSVVWGNQPQHF
TRBJ2-3,-,TRBV27,-,CATKGHTQYF
TRBJ1-5,-,TRBV30,few,CAWSGSNQPQHF
TRBJ1-1,-,TRBV7-9,-,CASSSYHDTEAFF
TRBJ1-3,-,TRBV18,-,CASSPPHVGNTIYF
TRBJ2-2,TRBD1,TRBV5-4,-,CASSPGQVTSGELFF
TRBJ2-2,TRBD2,TRBV9,-,CASSAAGSGRTGELFF
TRBJ2-6,-,TRBV28,-,CATTSGGRGANVLTF
TRBJ2-1,-,TRBV23-1,-,CAGSHFKGGRSYNEQFF
TRBJ2-3,-,TRBV10-3,-,CAISTGHNTDTQYF
TRBJ1-1,-,TRBV7-9,once,CASSWERGTEAFF
TRBJ1-4,-,TRBV5-4,-,CASSATGRGSNEKLFF
TRBJ1-3,-,TRBV13,-,CASSLGPVSGNTIYF
TRBJ2-1,TRBD2,TRBV19,-,CASSPSGPYNEQFF
TRBJ1-4,-,TRBV2,-,CASSGMGKLFF
TRBJ1-5,TRBD1,TRBV5-1,-,CASSYGTGDQPQHF
TRBJ2-5,-,TRBV30,-,CAWTSVRRETQYF
TRBJ2-2,-,TRBV2,-,CASSEQPPGGELFF
TRBJ2-1,TRBD1,TRBV5-6,-,CASSWDRGSYNEQFF
TRBJ1-3,-,TRBV29-1,-,CSARDLTNTIYF
TRBJ2-1,-,TRBV5-1,-,CASSFLWGDDNEQFF
TRBJ1-1,-,TRBV28,-,CASSHNQGRITEAFF
TRBJ2-4,-,TRBV11-2,-,CASSLAGGDINIQYF
TRBJ1-4,-,TRBV6-1,-,CASSEARTTLMVREKLFF
TRBJ2-3,-,TRBV6-5,-,CASSLQSTDTQYF
TRBJ2-7,TRBD1,TRBV5-6,once,CASSLDRTYEQYF
TRBJ1-3,-,TRBV6-1,-,CASTSGGSGNTIYF
TRBJ1-2,TRBD1,TRBV5-1,-,CASSLAAGGEDYGYTF
TRBJ1-1,TRBD1,TRBV6-6,once,CASSYPDRGDTEAFF
TRBJ2-1,-,TRBV10-3,-,CAIRAHNEQFF
TRBJ1-1,-,TRBV2,-,CASSEEGGTEAFF
TRBJ2-1,-,TRBV20-1,-,CSADHYNEQFF
TRBJ1-2,TRBD1,TRBV19,-,CASSLQGQGAGYGYTF
-,-,TRBV6-5,-,CASSYRAGDEQYF
TRBJ2-5,-,TRBV7-9,-,CASSFQETQYF
TRBJ2-3,-,TRBV7-3,-,CASSLYPGATDTQYF
TRBJ2-1,-,TRBV21-1,-,CASSKAIPGLAGGDEQFF
TRBJ2-3,-,TRBV9,-,CASSVLGSADTQYF
TRBJ2-3,-,TRBV11-2,-,CASSLGDTQYF
TRBJ2-7,-,TRBV7-2,-,CASSLSQGPYEQYF
TRBJ1-3,-,TRBV6-5,-,CASSYNGLGDGNTIYF
TRBJ2-7,TRBD2,TRBV6-5,-,CASRPTSGSYEQYF
TRBJ1-5,-,TRBV10-3,-,CAISGQFPSKELPYSNQPQHF
TRBJ2-5,TRBD2,TRBV10-2,few,CASSVAGGPIWGEETQYF